One sample yielded the 6 T cell receptor beta chains listed below, sequenced in a study of T cell responses to AZD1222 COVID-19 vaccine. Here immunoSEQ multiplex PCR was the method, and the copy in TCRdb shows in-frame clones only, minus some. The sample comprises 45,000 to 55,000 clones, around 80% of which are singletons, and 9.5% to 13% rests with the top ten. Specimen: peripheral blood, collected on day 0 of AZD1222 vaccination. These receptors were obtained from an adult in good health.

J is TRBJ2-7 and V is TRBV6-5; 9 bases are shared with TRBD1. This CDR3 has 15 amino acids. V shed 6 bases, J shed 2 bases, and the junction held 8 bases outside the gene matches. Germline CDR1 MNHEY, CDR2 SVGAGI. The DNA for the CDR3 is TGTGCCAGCAGAAGAGGACAGGGGCCAACCTACGAGCAGTACTTC. This gives the protein CASRRGQGPTYEQYF.

CDR3 DNA: TGTGCCAGCAGCCAGCGTAATGAAAAACTGTTTTTT. This translates into CASSQRNEKLFF. The chain combines TRBV12-3 or TRBV12-4 with TRBJ1-4; D is unresolved. V lost 6 bases and J 4 bases, leaving 6 bases between the germline ends. The CDR3 is made up of 12 amino acids.

The V call is TRBV4-1, the J call TRBJ2-5; D is possibly TRBD2 (6 bases). Germline V lookup: CDR1 MGHRA, CDR2 YSYEKL. The CDR3 spans 14 residues. Trimming shortened V by 3 bases and J by 2 bases, and 10 bases separated the two germline ends. Written as DNA, the CDR3 is TGCGCCAGCAGCCAGGGGGGAGCGCAAGAGACCCAGTACTTC. Its protein is CASSQGGAQETQYF.

This chain joins TRBV21-1 and TRBJ2-7; the D call TRBD1 from the table was never checked on the DNA. TRBV21-1 is a pseudogene locus. This CDR3 has 15 residues. The CDR3 sequence: CASRDPGQRTYEQYF. CDR3 nucleotides: TGTGCCAGCAGAGATCCGGGACAGCGAACCTACGAGCAGTACTTC.

This clone turned up a few times. The gene calls are TRBV4-3 and TRBJ1-2; 7 nucleotides align to TRBD1. After removal of 3 bases from V and 7 bases from J, the junction contained 8 bases not matched to a gene. The CDR3 extends over 14 amino acids. Germline V gene sequence: CDR1 LGHNA, CDR2 YSLEER. The CDR3 region is CASSHQQGIRGYTF. CDR3 DNA: TGCGCCAGCAGCCACCAACAGGGGATTCGTGGCTACACCTTC.

The chain recombines TRBV3-1 (or the pseudogene TRBV3-2) with TRBJ1-6, with TRBD1 matching over 10 bases. The junction had 9 bases not matched to a gene; V was cut back by 3 bases and J by 1 base. The CDR3 sequence is 19 residues long. Germline-derived CDR1 and CDR2 are LGHDT and YNNKEL (reference sequence). CDR3 DNA sequence: TGTGCCAGCAGCCAGACCGGACAGGGGGGTAGGTCCTATAATTCACCCCTCCACTTT. This encodes CASSQTGQGGRSYNSPLHF.